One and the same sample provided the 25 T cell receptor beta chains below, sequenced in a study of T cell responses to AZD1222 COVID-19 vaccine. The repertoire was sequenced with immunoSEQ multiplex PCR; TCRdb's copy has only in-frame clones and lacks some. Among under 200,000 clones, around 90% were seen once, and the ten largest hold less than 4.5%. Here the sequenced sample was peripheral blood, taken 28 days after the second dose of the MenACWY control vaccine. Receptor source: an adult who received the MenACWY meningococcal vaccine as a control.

This chain's CDR3 is CASRDRRRDTGELFF. In DNA form, the CDR3 reads TGTGCCAGCAGGGACCGACGCCGGGATACCGGGGAGCTGTTTTTT. The chain joins TRBV9 to TRBJ2-2; D is possibly TRBD2 (5 bases). The ends were cut back, 5 bases at V and 5 bases at J, with 16 bases in the middle. Germline assignment: CDR1 SGDLS and CDR2 YYNGEE. This CDR3 has 15 amino acids.

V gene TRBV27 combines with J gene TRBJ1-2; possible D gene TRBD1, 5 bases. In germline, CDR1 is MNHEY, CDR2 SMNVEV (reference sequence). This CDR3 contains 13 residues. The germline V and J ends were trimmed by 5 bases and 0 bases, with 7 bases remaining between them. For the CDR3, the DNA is TGTGCCAGCAGTGGGGCAACTAACTATGGCTACACCTTC. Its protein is CASSGATNYGYTF.

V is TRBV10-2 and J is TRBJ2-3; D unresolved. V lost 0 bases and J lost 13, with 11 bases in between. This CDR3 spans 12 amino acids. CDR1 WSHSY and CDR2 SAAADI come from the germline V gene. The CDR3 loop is CASSESKSDEYF. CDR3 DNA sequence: TGCGCCAGCAGTGAGTCGAAATCGGATGAGTATTTT.

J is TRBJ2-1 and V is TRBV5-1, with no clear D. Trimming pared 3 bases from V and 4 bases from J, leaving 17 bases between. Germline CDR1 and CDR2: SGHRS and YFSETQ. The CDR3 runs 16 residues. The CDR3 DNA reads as TGCGCCAGCAGCTCCGCACCATCCGCCCAGTACAATGAGCAGTTCTTC. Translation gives CASSSAPSAQYNEQFF.

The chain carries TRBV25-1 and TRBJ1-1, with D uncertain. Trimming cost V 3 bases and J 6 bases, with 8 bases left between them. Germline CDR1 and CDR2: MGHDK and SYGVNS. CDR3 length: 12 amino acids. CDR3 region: CASSDSGPEAFF. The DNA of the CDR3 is TGTGCCAGCAGTGATTCCGGCCCTGAAGCTTTCTTT.

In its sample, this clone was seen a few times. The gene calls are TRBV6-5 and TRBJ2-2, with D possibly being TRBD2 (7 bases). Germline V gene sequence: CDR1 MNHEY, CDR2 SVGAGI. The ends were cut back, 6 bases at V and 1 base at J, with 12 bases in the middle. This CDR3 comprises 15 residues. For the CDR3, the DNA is TGTGCCAGCAGCTACGGGGGGCGGAACACCGGGGAGCTGTTTTTT. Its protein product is CASSYGGRNTGELFF.

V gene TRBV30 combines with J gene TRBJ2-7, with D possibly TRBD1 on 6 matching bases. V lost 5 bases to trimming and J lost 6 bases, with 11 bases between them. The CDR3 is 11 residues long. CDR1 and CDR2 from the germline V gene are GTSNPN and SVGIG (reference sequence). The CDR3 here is CAWPKGGEQYF. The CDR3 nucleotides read TGTGCCTGGCCGAAAGGGGGCGAGCAGTACTTC.

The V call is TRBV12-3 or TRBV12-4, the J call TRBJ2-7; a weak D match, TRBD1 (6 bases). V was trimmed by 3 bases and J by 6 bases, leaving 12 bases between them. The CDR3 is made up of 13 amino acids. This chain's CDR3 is CASSLRQELEQYF. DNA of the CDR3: TGTGCCAGCAGTTTGAGACAGGAACTCGAGCAGTACTTC.

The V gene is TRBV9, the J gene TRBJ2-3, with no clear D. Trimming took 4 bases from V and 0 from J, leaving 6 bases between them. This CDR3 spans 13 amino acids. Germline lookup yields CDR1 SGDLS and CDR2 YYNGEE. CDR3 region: CASSHPSTDTQYF. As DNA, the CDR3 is TGTGCCAGCAGCCACCCTAGCACAGATACGCAGTATTTT.

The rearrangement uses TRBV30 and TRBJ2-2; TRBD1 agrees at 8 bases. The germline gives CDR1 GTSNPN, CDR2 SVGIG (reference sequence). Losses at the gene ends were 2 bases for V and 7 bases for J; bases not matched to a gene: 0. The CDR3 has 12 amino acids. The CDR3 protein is CAWSTGGGELFF. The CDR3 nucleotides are TGTGCCTGGAGTACAGGGGGCGGGGAGCTGTTTTTT.

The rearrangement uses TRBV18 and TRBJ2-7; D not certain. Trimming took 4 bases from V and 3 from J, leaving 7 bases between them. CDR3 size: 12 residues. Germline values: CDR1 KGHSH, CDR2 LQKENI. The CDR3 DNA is TGTGCCAGCTCACTTGACCGCTACGAGCAGTACTTC. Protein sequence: CASSLDRYEQYF.

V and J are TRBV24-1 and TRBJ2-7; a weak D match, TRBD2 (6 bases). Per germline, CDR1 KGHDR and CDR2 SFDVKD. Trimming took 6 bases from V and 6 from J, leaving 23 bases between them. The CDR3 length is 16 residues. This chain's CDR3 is CATSSGLLGRGPEQYF. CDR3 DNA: TGTGCCACCAGTTCAGGACTATTGGGTAGGGGCCCCGAGCAGTACTTC.

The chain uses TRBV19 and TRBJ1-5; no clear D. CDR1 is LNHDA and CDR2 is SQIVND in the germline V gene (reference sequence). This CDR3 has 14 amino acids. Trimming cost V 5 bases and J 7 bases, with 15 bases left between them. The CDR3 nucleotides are TGTGCCAGTAGTTGGGGAGGTGTAGGCCAGCCCCAGCATTTT. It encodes CASSWGGVGQPQHF.

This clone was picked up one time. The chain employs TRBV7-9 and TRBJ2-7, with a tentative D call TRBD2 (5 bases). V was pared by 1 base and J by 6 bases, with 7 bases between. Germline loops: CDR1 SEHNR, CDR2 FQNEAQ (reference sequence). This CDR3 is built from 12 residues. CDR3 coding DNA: TGTGCCAGCAGCTTAGGGGGAGTCGAGCAGTACTTC. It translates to CASSLGGVEQYF.

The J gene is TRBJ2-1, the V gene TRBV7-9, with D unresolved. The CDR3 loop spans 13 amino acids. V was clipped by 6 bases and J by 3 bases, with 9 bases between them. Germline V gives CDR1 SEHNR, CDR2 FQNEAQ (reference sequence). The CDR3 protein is CASRGRIYNEQFF. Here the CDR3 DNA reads TGTGCCAGCAGGGGAAGAATCTACAATGAGCAGTTCTTC.

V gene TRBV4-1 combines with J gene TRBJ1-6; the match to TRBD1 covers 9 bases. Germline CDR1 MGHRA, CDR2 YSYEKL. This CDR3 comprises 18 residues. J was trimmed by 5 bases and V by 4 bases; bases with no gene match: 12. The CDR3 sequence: CASSLTRIRTGDNSPLHF. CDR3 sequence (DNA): TGCGCCAGCAGCCTCACCAGAATCAGGACAGGGGATAATTCACCCCTCCACTTT.

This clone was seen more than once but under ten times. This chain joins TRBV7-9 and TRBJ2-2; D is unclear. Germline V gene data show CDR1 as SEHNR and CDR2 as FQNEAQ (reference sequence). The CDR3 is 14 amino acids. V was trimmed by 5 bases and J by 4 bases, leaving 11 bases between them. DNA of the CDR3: TGTGCCAGCAGCCTCTTTTCACCCACCGGGGAGCTGTTTTTT. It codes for CASSLFSPTGELFF.

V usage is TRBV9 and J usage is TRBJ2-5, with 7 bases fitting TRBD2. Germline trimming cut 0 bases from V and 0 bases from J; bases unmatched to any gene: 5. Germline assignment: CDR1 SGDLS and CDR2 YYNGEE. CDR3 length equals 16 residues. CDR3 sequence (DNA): TGTGCCAGCAGCGTAGGTCTGCGGGAGCACCAAGAGACCCAGTACTTC. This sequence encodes CASSVGLREHQETQYF.

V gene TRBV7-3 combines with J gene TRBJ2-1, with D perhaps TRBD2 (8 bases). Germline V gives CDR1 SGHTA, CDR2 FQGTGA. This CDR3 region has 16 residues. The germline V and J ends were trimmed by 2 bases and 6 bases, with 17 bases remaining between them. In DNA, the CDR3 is TGTGCCAGCAGCTTATTGGGGACTAGGGGGCTCAATGAGCAGTTCTTC. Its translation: CASSLLGTRGLNEQFF.

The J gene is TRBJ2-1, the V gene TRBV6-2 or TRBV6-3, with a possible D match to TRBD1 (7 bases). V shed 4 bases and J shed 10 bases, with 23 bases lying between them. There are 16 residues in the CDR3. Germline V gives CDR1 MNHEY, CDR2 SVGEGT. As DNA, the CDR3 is TGTGCCAGCAGTTCCCGGGACAGTTTAGGGAGGATGGAGCAGTTCTTC. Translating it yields CASSSRDSLGRMEQFF.

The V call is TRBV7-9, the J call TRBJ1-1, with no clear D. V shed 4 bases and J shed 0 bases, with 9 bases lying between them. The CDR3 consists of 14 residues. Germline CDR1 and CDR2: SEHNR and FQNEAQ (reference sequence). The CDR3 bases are TGTGCCAGCAGCTCACCGCCCCTGAACACTGAAGCTTTCTTT. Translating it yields CASSSPPLNTEAFF.

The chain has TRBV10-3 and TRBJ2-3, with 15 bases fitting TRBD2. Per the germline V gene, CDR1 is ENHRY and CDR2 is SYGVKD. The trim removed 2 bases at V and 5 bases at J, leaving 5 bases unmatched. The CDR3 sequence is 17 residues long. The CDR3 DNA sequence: TGTGCCATCAGTGAGACGGGACTAGCGGGAGGACTAGATACGCAGTATTTT. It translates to CAISETGLAGGLDTQYF.

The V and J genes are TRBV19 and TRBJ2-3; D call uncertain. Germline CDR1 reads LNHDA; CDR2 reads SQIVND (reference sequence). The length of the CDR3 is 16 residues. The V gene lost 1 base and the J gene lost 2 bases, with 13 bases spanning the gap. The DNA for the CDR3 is TGTGCCAGTAGTATAGGATTGGAAGGGTTCACAGATACGCAGTATTTT. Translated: CASSIGLEGFTDTQYF. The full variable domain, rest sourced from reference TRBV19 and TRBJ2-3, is DGGITQSPKYLFRKEGQNVTLSCEQNLNHDAMYWYRQDPGQGLRLIYYSQIVNDFQKGDIAEGYSVSREKKESFPLTVTSAQKNPTAFYLCASSIGLEGFTDTQYFGPGTRLTVL.

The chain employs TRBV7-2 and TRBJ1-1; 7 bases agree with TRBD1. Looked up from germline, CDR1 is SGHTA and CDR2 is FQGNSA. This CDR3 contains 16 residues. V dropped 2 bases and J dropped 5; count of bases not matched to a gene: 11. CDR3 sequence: CASSLSLGQPKTEAFF. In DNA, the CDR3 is TGTGCCAGCAGCTTATCCCTGGGACAGCCAAAGACTGAAGCTTTCTTT.

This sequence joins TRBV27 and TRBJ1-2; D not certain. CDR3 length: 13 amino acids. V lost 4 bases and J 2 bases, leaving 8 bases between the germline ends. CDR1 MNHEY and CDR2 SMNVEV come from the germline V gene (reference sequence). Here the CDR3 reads CASSSTLNYGYTF. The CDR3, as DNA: TGTGCCAGCAGTTCGACACTGAACTATGGCTACACCTTC.